Each of the 13 T cell receptor beta chains below was sequenced from the same sample in a study of control samples from healthy donors and cancer patients. TCRdb keeps only in-frame clones here, not all; method: immunoSEQ multiplex PCR. This sample has 200,000 to 250,000 clones, with over 90% found just once. The specimen was blood. All receptors derive from a man aged 50 to 59 in good health.

The chain uses TRBV7-2 and TRBJ1-2; D is unclear. CDR1 and CDR2 from the germline V gene are SGHTA and FQGNSA. Trimming removed 1 base from V and 8 bases from J, with 14 bases in between. The CDR3 spans 14 residues. CDR3 bases: TGTGCCAGCAGCTTAGTAGCCGGGTTAAAAGGCTACACCTTC. It encodes CASSLVAGLKGYTF.

The rearrangement uses TRBV19 and TRBJ1-1; maybe TRBD1 (6 bases). Germline lookup yields CDR1 LNHDA and CDR2 SQIVND (reference sequence). CDR3 size: 16 residues. The germline V and J ends were trimmed by 5 bases and 4 bases, with 20 bases remaining between them. CDR3 region: CASSARGRGVGTEAFF. The CDR3, as DNA: TGTGCCAGTAGTGCTCGGGGGCGAGGGGTGGGCACTGAAGCTTTCTTT.

The chain joins TRBV30 to TRBJ2-7; D is unresolved. CDR3 length: 11 amino acids. Germline V gives CDR1 GTSNPN, CDR2 SVGIG (reference sequence). The ends were cut back, 2 bases at V and 3 bases at J, with 5 bases in the middle. The CDR3 sequence is CAWSPGYEQYF. CDR3 sequence (DNA): TGTGCCTGGAGTCCAGGCTACGAGCAGTACTTC. The entire variable domain, with the rest obtained from reference TRBV30 and TRBJ2-7, is as follows: SQTIHQWPATLVQPVGSPLSLECTVEGTSNPNLYWYRQAAGRGLQLLFYSVGIGQISSEVPQNLSASRPQDRQFILSSKKLLLSDSGFYLCAWSPGYEQYFGPGTRLTVT.

The chain's CDR3 is CASSWGAASGYEQYF. The CDR3 DNA reads as TGCGCCAGCAGCTGGGGAGCGGCTAGCGGCTACGAGCAGTACTTC. The J gene is TRBJ2-7, the V gene TRBV5-1; 7 bases are shared with TRBD2. Germline CDR1 is SGHRS and CDR2 is YFSETQ. V lost 3 bases and J lost 3; bases outside the gene matches: 9. This CDR3 comprises 15 residues.

The gene calls are TRBV5-5 and TRBJ1-1; possibly TRBD1 for D (6 bases). V lost 5 bases and J 4 bases, leaving 18 bases between the germline ends. Germline V lookup: CDR1 SGHKS, CDR2 YYEKEE (reference sequence). The CDR3 totals 15 residues. DNA for the CDR3: TGTGCCAGCAGTTTTACCACCAGGGGACTCACTGAAGCTTTCTTT. Translating gives CASSFTTRGLTEAFF.

J is TRBJ1-2 and V is TRBV28; D is unclear. CDR3 size: 13 residues. Germline V gene lookup returns CDR1 MDHEN and CDR2 SYDVKM. Trimming removed 8 bases at V and 4 bases at J, with 14 bases between. CDR3 nucleotides: TGTGCCAGCCGTTCTACAGATCGCTATGGCTACACCTTC. It encodes CASRSTDRYGYTF.

J is TRBJ2-7 and V is TRBV28, with 7 nucleotides matching TRBD1. The V and J ends lost 10 bases and 2 bases, in that order; junction bases with no gene match: 20. The CDR3 consists of 17 residues. Germline values: CDR1 MDHEN, CDR2 SYDVKM. The CDR3 DNA is TGTGCCATTTCCCGAGGGCCACGACAGGGTGGGGCCTACGAGCAGTACTTC. Its translation is CAISRGPRQGGAYEQYF.

V is TRBV5-8 and J is TRBJ2-7, with D possibly matching TRBD2 (5 bases). The CDR3 spans 16 residues. Between the trimmed V and J ends, which lost 0 bases and 2 bases, there was a span of 15 bases. Germline-derived CDR1 and CDR2 are SGHTS and YDEGEE. This chain's CDR3 is CASSLAASGRAYEQYV. In nucleotides, the CDR3 is TGTGCCAGCAGCTTGGCCGCTTCGGGAAGGGCCTACGAGCAGTACGTC.

The CDR3 DNA follows: TGTGCCAGCAGCTTATATTCGGTATTGAATAATTCACCCCTCCACTTT. This sequence encodes CASSLYSVLNNSPLHF. The genes are TRBV7-2 and TRBJ1-6; D remains ambiguous. With 2 bases removed from V and 5 bases from J, the gap between germline ends came to 13 bases. This CDR3 region has 16 residues. Germline V gives CDR1 SGHTA, CDR2 FQGNSA. The full variable domain, with the rest looked up from reference TRBV7-2 and TRBJ1-6, is GAGVSQSPSNKVTEKGKDVELRCDPISGHTALYWYRQSLGQGLEFLIYFQGNSAPDKSGLPSDRFSAERTGGSVSTLTIQRTQQEDSAVYLCASSLYSVLNNSPLHFGNGTRLTVT.

The chain combines TRBV5-1 with TRBJ1-2; D is unclear. The CDR3 is made up of 15 amino acids. Germline loops: CDR1 SGHRS, CDR2 YFSETQ. The V gene lost 0 bases and the J gene lost 5 bases, with 14 bases spanning the gap. CDR3 loop: CASSLVGSAGYGYTF. The CDR3 nucleotides are TGCGCCAGCAGCTTGGTCGGCTCAGCGGGATATGGCTACACCTTC. The full variable domain, its missing parts supplied by reference TRBV5-1 and TRBJ1-2, is KAGVTQTPRYLIKTRGQQVTLSCSPISGHRSVSWYQQTPGQGLQFLFEYFSETQRNKGNFPGRFSGRQFSNSRSEMNVSTLELGDSALYLCASSLVGSAGYGYTFGSGTRLTVV.

The gene calls are TRBV3-1 (or the pseudogene TRBV3-2) and TRBJ1-5; D is unclear. The V and J ends lost 0 bases and 3 bases respectively, with 9 bases between them. The CDR3 sequence is 15 residues long. The germline gives CDR1 LGHDT, CDR2 YNNKEL (reference sequence). CDR3 region: CASSQDPVHNQPQHF. The CDR3 nucleotides read TGTGCCAGCAGCCAAGATCCCGTTCACAATCAGCCCCAGCATTTT.

This sequence joins TRBV18 and TRBJ1-2, with 7 bases identical to TRBD1. This CDR3 comprises 15 residues. CDR1 KGHSH and CDR2 LQKENI come from the germline V gene. With 6 bases clipped from V and 4 bases from J, the junction kept 11 bases outside the gene matches. For the CDR3, the DNA is TGTGCCAGCTCCTCAAGGGGCAGGGGGACCTATGGCTACACCTTC. Protein product: CASSSRGRGTYGYTF.

V usage is TRBV9 and J usage is TRBJ2-7; D perhaps matches TRBD1 (6 bases). The V end was cut by 3 bases, the J end by 0 bases, with 10 bases between. The CDR3 has 14 amino acids. Looked up from germline, CDR1 is SGDLS and CDR2 is YYNGEE. CDR3 in DNA: TGTGCCAGCAGCGGGACAGACAGCTCCTACGAGCAGTACTTC. Translation: CASSGTDSSYEQYF.